This TCR beta chain was sequenced for a study listed by TCRdb under 2016. Only a few counts were recorded for this clonotype. Its antigen specificity is not known. No base quality information exists; no much larger clone differs at one position. CDR1 and CDR2, looked up from the germline V gene, are WSHSY and SAAADI. V and J are truncated by 1 base and 0 bases respectively, leaving an intervening sequence of 13 bases. Taken from cysteine to phenylalanine, the CDR3 has 17 residues. Kept here is only the CDR3 DNA, which spans 51 bases and is read in frame from base 1. The receptor library was made with RT-PCR. TCRdb records Illumina MiSeq as the sequencer. TCRdb took the public reads, trimmed them with fastp at Q25, ran MiXCR for clone calling and kept in-frame beta chains. Rows with a matching CDR3 protein are joined into one entry that keeps the most common DNA and genes. This sample comprises hundreds of thousands of distinct CDR3 sequences, 14% of them detected only once. The ten largest clones represent about 3.6% of the sample.

The clonotype comes from a female donor in good health, serving as a healthy control. The chain links TRBV10-2 with TRBJ2-4, with the D gene call left open. Material: memory CD4+ T cells from blood. The CDR3 sequence is CASSEFGAVLAKNIQYF. The sequenced DNA is TGCGCCAGCAGTGAGTTTGGAGCTGTGTTAGCCAAAAACATTCAGTACTTC.